A single sample is the source of the 27 T cell receptor beta chains below, sequenced in a study of blood T cells in healthy people across ages. Combining a sample-barcoded 5' primer with a J-beta primer mix, a second PCR ran for roughly 7 to 12 cycles. Each CDR3 protein is one row after TCRdb ran MiXCR on the 5' RACE reads. The table has about 780,000 distinct CDR3 sequences, about 46% seen once. Sequencing was carried out using blood. The receptor set was obtained from an elderly man in good health.

In its sample, this clonotype was seen a few times. The V and J genes are TRBV12-3 or TRBV12-4 and TRBJ2-7, with no clear D. There are 14 residues in the CDR3. Trimming removed 2 bases at V and 0 bases at J, with 8 bases between. The CDR3 bases are TGTGCCAGCAGTTTAACGCAACGCTCCTACGAGCAGTACTTC. It is translated as CASSLTQRSYEQYF.

This clonotype was detected only a few times. The rearrangement links TRBV21-1 to TRBJ2-1; whether TRBD2, the table's D call, matches the DNA was not checked. TRBV21-1 is a pseudogene. The CDR3 contains 15 residues. The CDR3 here is CASSKEDRSYNEQFF. CDR3 coding DNA: TGTGCCAGCAGCAAGGAGGACCGCTCATACAATGAGCAGTTCTTC.

The chain is built from TRBV2 and TRBJ2-3; 13 bases match TRBD2. Looked up from germline, CDR1 is SNHLY and CDR2 is FYNNEI. This CDR3 has 16 amino acids. V lost 11 bases to trimming and J lost 3 bases; unmatched junction nucleotides: 11. CDR3 amino acids: CARQRTSGSQTDTQYF. The CDR3 DNA reads as TGTGCCCGCCAGAGGACTAGCGGGAGCCAAACAGATACGCAGTATTTT. The whole variable domain, filled in from reference TRBV2 and TRBJ2-3, reads EPEVTQTPSHQVTQMGQEVILRCVPISNHLYFYWYRQILGQKVEFLVSFYNNEISEKSEIFDDQFSVERPDGSNFTLKIRSTKLEDSAMYFCARQRTSGSQTDTQYFGPGTRLTVL.

Worth noting for this clonotype: This clone may be a read error of a much larger clone one base away. The chain carries TRBV27 and TRBJ2-1; D not certain. The CDR3 has 12 amino acids. The germline CDR1 and CDR2 sequences are MNHEY and SMNVEV (reference sequence). The CDR3 loop is CASSLMGIEQSF. For the CDR3, the DNA is TGTGCCAGCAGTCTGATGGGTATTGAGCAGTCCTTC.

The CDR3 coding sequence is TGTGCCAGCAGGAATACAGGGGAAGCGGAGACCCAGTACTTC. This translates into CASRNTGEAETQYF. The rearrangement links TRBV6-2 or TRBV6-3 to TRBJ2-7; 7 bases align to TRBD1. The end of the DNA fits TRBJ2-5 better, so the J call may be wrong. The CDR3 totals 14 residues. The germline V gene encodes CDR1 MNHEY and CDR2 SVGEGT.

In this sample, this clonotype turned up once. V gene TRBV12-3 or TRBV12-4 combines with J gene TRBJ1-1, with D unresolved. The CDR3 extends over 13 amino acids. Trimming took 8 bases from V and 1 from J, leaving 11 bases between them. This CDR3 reads CASHRNGNTEAFF. The CDR3 DNA follows: TGTGCCAGCCACCGCAACGGGAACACTGAAGCTTTCTTT.

The V call is TRBV4-2, the J call TRBJ2-1; TRBD2 is a possible D gene (6 bases). The end of the DNA is better explained by TRBJ2-7, so the J call may be wrong. This CDR3 region has 16 residues. CDR1 and CDR2 from the germline V gene are LGHNA and YNFKEQ. The CDR3 here is CASSQGERPQRDEQYF. CDR3 in DNA: TGTGCCAGCAGCCAAGGGGAAAGGCCTCAGCGGGACGAGCAGTACTTC.

This clonotype was counted only a few times. The V gene is TRBV20-1, the J gene TRBJ2-7; 8 nucleotides agree with TRBD1. Germline CDR1 and CDR2: DFQATT and SNEGSKA (reference sequence). Trimming took 3 bases from V and 5 from J; bases not matched to a gene: 9. This CDR3 is built from 14 residues. The CDR3 nucleotides read TGCAGTGCTAGCGCGACAGGGGTTAACCACGAGCAGTACTTC. This gives the protein CSASATGVNHEQYF.

A few counts support this clonotype. V gene TRBV7-2 combines with J gene TRBJ1-5; no clear D. Germline V gene sequence: CDR1 SGHTA, CDR2 FQGNSA. Deletions cut 1 base from V and 0 bases from J, with 10 bases between. This CDR3 comprises 16 residues. The CDR3 reads CASSLGGQFSNQPQHF. The DNA for the CDR3 is TGTGCCAGCAGCTTAGGCGGGCAGTTTAGCAATCAGCCCCAGCATTTT.

This clonotype has only a few counts. The rearrangement joins TRBV7-6 to TRBJ2-7; unclear D gene. The germline V gene has CDR1 SGHVS and CDR2 FNYEAQ. There are 14 residues in the CDR3. V lost 2 bases and J 3 bases, leaving 11 bases between the germline ends. Written as DNA, the CDR3 is TGTGCCAGCAGCTTATATCTAGTCGGCTACGAGCAGTACTTC. It translates to CASSLYLVGYEQYF. Based on the CDR3 plus reference TRBV7-6 and TRBJ2-7, the full variable domain is GAGVSQSPRYKVTKRGQDVALRCDPISGHVSLYWYRQALGQGPEFLTYFNYEAQQDKSGLPNDRFSAERPEGSISTLTIQRTEQRDSAMYRCASSLYLVGYEQYFGPGTRLTVT.

The CDR3 here is CASSTRTVQYEQYF. The CDR3 coding sequence is TGTGCCAGCAGCACGAGGACAGTGCAGTACGAGCAGTACTTC. V is TRBV21-1 and J is TRBJ2-7; the table's D call, TRBD1, was not checked against the DNA. TRBV21-1 is a recognized pseudogene. The CDR3 has 14 amino acids.

The rearrangement links TRBV7-2 to TRBJ2-7; 7 bases map to TRBD2. The trim removed 1 base at V and 2 bases at J, leaving 11 bases unmatched. The CDR3 runs to 17 residues. Germline CDR1 SGHTA, CDR2 FQGNSA. The CDR3 protein is CASSLVPTRGGPYEQYF. In DNA, the CDR3 is TGTGCCAGCAGCTTAGTACCCACCCGGGGAGGGCCCTACGAGCAGTACTTC.

The chain recombines TRBV3-1 with TRBJ2-1; TRBD2 matches at 9 bases. Germline V gene lookup returns CDR1 LGHDT and CDR2 YNNKEL (reference sequence). The junction had 13 bases not matched to a gene; V was cut back by 4 bases and J by 0 bases. The length of the CDR3 is 19 residues. The CDR3 coding sequence is TGTGCCAGCAGCCCCCTACCTGGGAGTAGCGGGAGCTCCTACAATGAGCAGTTCTTC. This encodes CASSPLPGSSGSSYNEQFF.

The V gene is TRBV5-1, the J gene TRBJ1-1, with a tentative D call TRBD1 (6 bases). Germline V gene data show CDR1 as SGHRS and CDR2 as YFSETQ. Trimming pared 4 bases from V and 2 bases from J, leaving 12 bases between. The CDR3 length is 14 residues. For the CDR3, the DNA is TGCGCCAGCAGCGAAGGACAGCCTAACACTGAAGCTTTCTTT. Its translation is CASSEGQPNTEAFF.

This clonotype was picked up a small number of times. This CDR3 is CASSLVEGQETQYF. The CDR3 DNA sequence: TGTGCCAGCAGTTTAGTCGAGGGCCAAGAGACCCAGTACTTC. This chain connects TRBV12-3 or TRBV12-4 to TRBJ2-5; maybe TRBD2 (5 bases). Deletions cut 1 base from V and 1 base from J, with 7 bases between. The CDR3 totals 14 residues.

This clonotype was counted between two and nine times. The rearrangement joins TRBV20-1 to TRBJ1-1; 10 bases match TRBD1. The trim removed 5 bases at V and 1 base at J, leaving 4 bases unmatched. The CDR3 covers 14 residues. Germline CDR1 reads DFQATT; CDR2 reads SNEGSKA (reference sequence). The CDR3 loop is CSAEDRGTNTEAFF. CDR3 nucleotides: TGCAGTGCTGAGGACAGGGGGACGAACACTGAAGCTTTCTTT.

On this clonotype: Just one base apart from a much larger clone, this may be a read error. V gene TRBV20-1 combines with J gene TRBJ2-3; TRBD1 matches at 8 bases. Germline loops: CDR1 DFQATT, CDR2 SNEGSKA (reference sequence). CDR3 length equals 16 residues. CDR3 bases: TGCAGTGCTCTCAGACAGGGGATGAACCTCCCAGATACGCGGTATTTT. Encoded protein: CSALRQGMNLPDTRYF.

The CDR3 DNA sequence: TGTGCCAGCAGTGATTACGAGACAGGGAAATCTGGGGCCAACGTCCTGACTTTC. Its translation: CASSDYETGKSGANVLTF. This chain joins TRBV12-3 or TRBV12-4 and TRBJ2-6, with 7 positions matching TRBD1. Germline trimming cut 5 bases from V and 1 base from J; bases unmatched to any gene: 11. There are 18 residues in the CDR3.

There are many counts of this clonotype. The CDR3 bases are TGTGCCAGCAGCGGGACTAGCGGGAGCGGGGATGAGCAGTTCTTC. Encoded protein: CASSGTSGSGDEQFF. The chain carries TRBV7-3 and TRBJ2-1; 14 bases line up with TRBD2. V lost 5 bases and J lost 8; bases outside the gene matches: 5. From germline, CDR1 is SGHTA and CDR2 FQGTGA. CDR3 length: 15 residues.

This clonotype was found many times. The V gene is TRBV20-1, the J gene TRBJ2-6, with D unresolved. Trimming stripped 5 bases from V and 0 bases from J, with 14 bases between. The CDR3 runs 16 residues. The germline CDR1 and CDR2 sequences are DFQATT and SNEGSKA (reference sequence). The CDR3 spells CSAVGRSPSGANVLTF. The CDR3 DNA is TGCAGTGCTGTTGGCAGGTCCCCCTCTGGGGCCAACGTCCTGACTTTC.

This clonotype was picked up a small number of times. This may stem from a read error, because a much larger clone lies one nucleotide away. In nucleotides, the CDR3 is TGTGCCAGCAGCTTAGGTGCGGGACTAGCGGTTTACGAGCAGTACTTC. This translates into CASSLGAGLAVYEQYF. This rearrangement joins TRBV7-9 to TRBJ2-7; 11 bases match TRBD2. Germline-derived CDR1 and CDR2 are SEHNR and FQNEAQ (reference sequence). The length of the CDR3 is 16 residues. The trim removed 1 base at V and 4 bases at J, leaving 6 bases unmatched.

This clonotype has just a few counts. J is TRBJ2-3 and V is TRBV7-2; 9 positions agree with TRBD2. Germline CDR1 and CDR2: SGHTA and FQGNSA. The ends lost 1 base at V and 3 bases at J; junction bases unmatched: 5. The CDR3 consists of 16 residues. The CDR3 DNA reads as TGTGCCAGCAGCTTAGTTTCCGGACTAGCGACAGATACGCAGTATTTT. Its protein product is CASSLVSGLATDTQYF.

This chain links TRBV5-1 with TRBJ2-7; 13 positions match TRBD2. The CDR3 has 15 amino acids. The J segment lost 9 bases and the V segment lost 0 bases, leaving 6 bases of the junction unmatched. In germline, CDR1 is SGHRS, CDR2 YFSETQ. The chain's CDR3 is CASSLDRTSGSLQYF. The CDR3 nucleotides read TGCGCCAGCAGCTTGGATAGGACTAGCGGGAGTTTGCAGTACTTC. The full variable domain, completed using reference TRBV5-1 and TRBJ2-7, is KAGVTQTPRYLIKTRGQQVTLSCSPISGHRSVSWYQQTPGQGLQFLFEYFSETQRNKGNFPGRFSGRQFSNSRSEMNVSTLELGDSALYLCASSLDRTSGSLQYFGPGTRLTVT.

The rearrangement joins TRBV5-1 to TRBJ2-1; D is perhaps TRBD1 (5 bases). Deletions cut 2 bases from V and 10 bases from J, with 7 bases between. The CDR3 length is 11 residues. The germline V gene encodes CDR1 SGHRS and CDR2 YFSETQ. The CDR3 coding sequence is TGCGCCAGCAGCTTTGGGGCCGAGCAGTTCTTC. It translates to CASSFGAEQFF.

The CDR3: CSASKAAGRSTDTQYF. The CDR3 coding sequence is TGCAGTGCTAGCAAGGCGGCAGGACGTAGCACAGATACGCAGTATTTT. The chain is built from TRBV20-1 and TRBJ2-3, with no clear D. V was cut by 3 bases and J by 0 bases, with 16 bases left in between. The CDR3 is 16 residues long. In germline, CDR1 is DFQATT, CDR2 SNEGSKA (reference sequence).

This rearrangement joins TRBV30 to TRBJ2-5, with 10 positions matching TRBD2. Germline V gene lookup returns CDR1 GTSNPN and CDR2 SVGIG (reference sequence). The ends lost 0 bases at V and 0 bases at J; junction bases unmatched: 4. The length of the CDR3 is 16 residues. Here the CDR3 reads CAWSVEAGGHQETQYF. For the CDR3, the DNA is TGTGCCTGGAGTGTAGAAGCGGGAGGGCACCAAGAGACCCAGTACTTC.

This clonotype was observed a handful of times. V gene TRBV29-1 combines with J gene TRBJ2-3, with unresolved D. V was cut by 3 bases and J by 5 bases, with 12 bases left in between. This CDR3 region has 13 residues. Germline CDR1 and CDR2: SQVTM and ANQGSEA. The CDR3, as DNA: TGCAGCGTTGAGACCCACGGGCAAGATACGCAGTATTTT. As protein: CSVETHGQDTQYF.